This TCR beta chain was captured in a study of shared clonotypes between healthy human individuals. The CDR3 has 14 residues. From germline, CDR1 is MNHNY and CDR2 SVGAGI (reference sequence). Deletions cut 5 bases from V and 0 bases from J, with 11 bases between. The assay was carried out at the deep level. The material for each subset, its genomic DNA, was split evenly across several immunoSEQ plates. The repertoire was sequenced with immunoSEQ multiplex PCR; TCRdb's copy has only in-frame clones and lacks some. The repertoire holds around 2.5 million clones, over 85% seen once, with roughly 0.39% in the top ten. As concerns this clone: Its specificity is not known.

Study-wide results and limits: Memory subsets had estimated richness that was generally smaller than that of naive subsets. Rarefaction showed sorted-subset sequencing was incomplete despite large depth.

The sequence was collected from a man younger than 35 in good health. Some clones in this sample may be carry-over from other donors' samples. The chain employs TRBV6-6 and TRBJ2-7; D is possibly TRBD1 or TRBD2 (5 bases each). Input material: naive CD4+ T cells from PBMCs. Stated subset: CD45RA+ positively selected. The CDR3 coding sequence is TGTGCCAGCAGTCCCCGGGGCCGCTCCTACGAGCAGTACTTC. Protein product: CASSPRGRSYEQYF.